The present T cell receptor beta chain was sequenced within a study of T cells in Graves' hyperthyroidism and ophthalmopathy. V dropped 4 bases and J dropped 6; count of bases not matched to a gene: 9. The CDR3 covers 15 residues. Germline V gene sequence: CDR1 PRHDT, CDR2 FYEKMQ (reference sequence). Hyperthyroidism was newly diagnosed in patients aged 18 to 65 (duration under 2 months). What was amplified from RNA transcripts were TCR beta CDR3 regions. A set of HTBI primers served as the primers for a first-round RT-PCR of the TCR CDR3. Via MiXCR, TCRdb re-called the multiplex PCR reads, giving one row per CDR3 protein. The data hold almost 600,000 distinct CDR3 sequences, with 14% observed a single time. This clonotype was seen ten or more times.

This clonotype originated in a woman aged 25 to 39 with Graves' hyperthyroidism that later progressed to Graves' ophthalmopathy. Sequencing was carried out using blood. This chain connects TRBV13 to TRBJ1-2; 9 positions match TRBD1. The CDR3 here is CASSSGTGKVNGYTF. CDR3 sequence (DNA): TGTGCCAGCAGCTCAGGGACAGGGAAAGTTAATGGCTACACCTTC. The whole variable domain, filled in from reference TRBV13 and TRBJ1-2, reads AAGVIQSPRHLIKEKRETATLKCYPIPRHDTVYWYQQGPGQDPQFLISFYEKMQSDKGSIPDRFSAQQFSDYHSELNMSSLELGDSALYFCASSSGTGKVNGYTFGSGTRLTVV.